This section outlines one TCR beta chain sequence together with its context. This sample is drawn from a study of OX40 agonist ivuxolimab in advanced cancers. The repertoire was sequenced with immunoSEQ multiplex PCR; TCRdb's copy has only in-frame clones and lacks some. The sample gives tens of thousands of clones, approximately 95% of which show up once; around 0.3% is in the top ten. V was cut by 6 bases and J by 0 bases, with 14 bases left in between. The CDR3 extends over 16 amino acids. The germline V gene has CDR1 MNHEY and CDR2 SMNVEV (reference sequence). The sequencing used CD4+ or CD8+ T cells sorted from blood, collected in a trial of the OX40 agonist ivuxolimab. The clonotype comes from an adult with an advanced solid tumor such as melanoma, head and neck, liver or kidney cancer. The chain has TRBV27 and TRBJ2-2, with a weak D call TRBD1 (6 bases). CDR3 sequence (DNA): TGTGCCAGCAGACCAGGACAGAAACCGAACACCGGGGAGCTGTTTTTT. Translated, it gives CASRPGQKPNTGELFF.